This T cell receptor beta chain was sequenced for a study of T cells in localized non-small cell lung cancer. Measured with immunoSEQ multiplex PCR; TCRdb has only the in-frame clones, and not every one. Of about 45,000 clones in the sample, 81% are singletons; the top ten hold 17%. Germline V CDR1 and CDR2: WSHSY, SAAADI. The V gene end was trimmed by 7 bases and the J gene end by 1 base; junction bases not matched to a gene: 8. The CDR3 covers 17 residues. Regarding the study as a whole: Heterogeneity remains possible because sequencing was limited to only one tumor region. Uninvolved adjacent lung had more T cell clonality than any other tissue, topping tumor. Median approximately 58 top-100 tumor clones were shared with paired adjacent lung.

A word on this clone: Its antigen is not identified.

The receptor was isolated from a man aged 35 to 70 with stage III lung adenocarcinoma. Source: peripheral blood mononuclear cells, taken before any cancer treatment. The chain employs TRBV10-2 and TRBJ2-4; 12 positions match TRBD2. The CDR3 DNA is TGCGCCAGCACCGAACTTACTAGCGGGGGGGCCAAAAACATTCAGTACTTC. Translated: CASTELTSGGAKNIQYF.